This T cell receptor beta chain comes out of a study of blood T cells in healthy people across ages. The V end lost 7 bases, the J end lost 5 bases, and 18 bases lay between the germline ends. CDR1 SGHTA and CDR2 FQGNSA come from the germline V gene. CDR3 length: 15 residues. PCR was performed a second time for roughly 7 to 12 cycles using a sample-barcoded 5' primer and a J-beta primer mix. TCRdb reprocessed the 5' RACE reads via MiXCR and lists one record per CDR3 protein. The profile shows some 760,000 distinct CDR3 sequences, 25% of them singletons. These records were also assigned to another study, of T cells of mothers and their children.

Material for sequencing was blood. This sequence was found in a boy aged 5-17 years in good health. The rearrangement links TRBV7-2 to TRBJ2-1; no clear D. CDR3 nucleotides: TGTGCCAGCACCCCGGGCCTCGTTCGGGACAATGAGCAGTTCTTC. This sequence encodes CASTPGLVRDNEQFF.